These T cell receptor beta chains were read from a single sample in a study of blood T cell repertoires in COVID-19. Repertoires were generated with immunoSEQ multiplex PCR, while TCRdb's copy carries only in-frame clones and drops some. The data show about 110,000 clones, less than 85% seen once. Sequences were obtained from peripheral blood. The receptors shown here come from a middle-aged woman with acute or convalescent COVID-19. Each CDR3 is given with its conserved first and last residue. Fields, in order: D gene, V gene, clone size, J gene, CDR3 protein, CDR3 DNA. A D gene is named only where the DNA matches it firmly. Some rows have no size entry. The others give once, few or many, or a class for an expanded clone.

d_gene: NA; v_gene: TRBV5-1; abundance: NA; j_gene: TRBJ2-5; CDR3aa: CASSSQGQSQETQYF; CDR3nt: TGCGCCAGCAGCAGCCAGGGACAATCTCAAGAGACCCAGTACTTC
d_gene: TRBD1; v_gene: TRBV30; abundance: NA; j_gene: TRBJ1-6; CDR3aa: CAWRGKQGANSPLHF; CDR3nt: TGTGCCTGGAGAGGTAAACAGGGGGCAAATTCACCCCTCCACTTT
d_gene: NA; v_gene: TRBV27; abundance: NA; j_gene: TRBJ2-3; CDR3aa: CASSWRADTQYF; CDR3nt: TGTGCCAGCAGTTGGAGGGCAGATACGCAGTATTTT
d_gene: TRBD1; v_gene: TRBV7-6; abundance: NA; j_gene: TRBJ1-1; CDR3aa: CASSLEGQVGTEAFF; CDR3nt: TGTGCCAGCAGCTTAGAAGGACAGGTCGGCACTGAAGCTTTCTTT
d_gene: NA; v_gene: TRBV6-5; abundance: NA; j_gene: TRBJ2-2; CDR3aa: CASSVAVPGELFF; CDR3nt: TGTGCCAGCAGCGTGGCGGTGCCCGGGGAGCTGTTTTTT
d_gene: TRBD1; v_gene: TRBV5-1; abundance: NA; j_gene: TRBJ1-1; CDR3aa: CASSLGPGQGTEAFF; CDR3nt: TGCGCCAGCAGCTTGGGTCCGGGACAGGGCACTGAAGCTTTCTTT
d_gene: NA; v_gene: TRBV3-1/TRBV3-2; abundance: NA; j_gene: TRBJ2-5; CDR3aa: CASSQGGEETQYF; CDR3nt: TGTGCCAGCAGCCAAGGGGGCGAAGAGACCCAGTACTTC
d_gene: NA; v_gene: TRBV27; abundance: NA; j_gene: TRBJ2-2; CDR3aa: CASSGRGMNTGELFF; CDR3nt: TGTGCCAGCAGTGGGAGAGGGATGAACACCGGGGAGCTGTTTTTT
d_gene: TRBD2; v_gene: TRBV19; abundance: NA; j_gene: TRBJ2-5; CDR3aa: CASSPPGGTQYF; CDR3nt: TGTGCCAGTAGCCCCCCGGGAGGGACCCAGTACTTC
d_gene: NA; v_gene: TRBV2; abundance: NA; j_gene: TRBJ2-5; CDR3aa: CASSENRKETQYF; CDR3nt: TGTGCCAGCAGTGAGAACAGGAAAGAGACCCAGTACTTC
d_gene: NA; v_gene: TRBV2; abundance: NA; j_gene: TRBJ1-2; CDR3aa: CASGADYGYTF; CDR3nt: TGTGCCAGCGGGGCAGACTATGGCTACACCTTC
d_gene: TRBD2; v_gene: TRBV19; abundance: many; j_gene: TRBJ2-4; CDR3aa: CASSPRPSGGTIQYF; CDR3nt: TGTGCCAGTAGCCCGAGGCCTAGCGGGGGGACCATTCAGTACTTC
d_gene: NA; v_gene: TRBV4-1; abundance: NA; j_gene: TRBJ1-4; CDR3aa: CASSQESTAVGKLFF; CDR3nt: TGCGCCAGCAGCCAAGAAAGCACAGCGGTCGGAAAACTGTTTTTT
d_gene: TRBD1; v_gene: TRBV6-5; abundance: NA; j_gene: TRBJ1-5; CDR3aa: CASRRTGRNQPQHF; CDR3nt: TGTGCCAGCAGGCGGACAGGGAGAAATCAGCCCCAGCATTTT
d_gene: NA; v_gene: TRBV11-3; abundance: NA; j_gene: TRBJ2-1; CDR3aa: CASSLGGSSYNEQFF; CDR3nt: TGTGCCAGCAGCTTAGGAGGTAGCTCCTACAATGAGCAGTTCTTC
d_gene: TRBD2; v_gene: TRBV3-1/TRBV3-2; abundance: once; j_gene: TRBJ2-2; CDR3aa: CASSQGLADTGELFF; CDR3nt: TGTGCCAGCAGCCAAGGGCTAGCGGACACCGGGGAGCTGTTTTTT
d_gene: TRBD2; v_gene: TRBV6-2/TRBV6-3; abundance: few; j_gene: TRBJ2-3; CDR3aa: CASSNPSGAGDTQYF; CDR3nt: TGTGCCAGCAGTAACCCTAGCGGGGCTGGGGATACGCAGTATTTT
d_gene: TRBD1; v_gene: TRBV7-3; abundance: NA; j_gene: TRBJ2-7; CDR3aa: CASSSDRGHEQYF; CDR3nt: TGTGCCAGCAGCTCCGACAGGGGCCACGAGCAGTACTTC
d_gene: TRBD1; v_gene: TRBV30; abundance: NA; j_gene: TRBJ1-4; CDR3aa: CAWSVRRTGGEKLFF; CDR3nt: TGTGCCTGGAGTGTACGTCGGACAGGAGGCGAAAAACTGTTTTTT
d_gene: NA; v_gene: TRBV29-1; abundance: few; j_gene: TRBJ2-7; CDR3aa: CSVDSPLGIYEQYF; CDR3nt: TGCAGCGTTGATTCTCCTCTCGGGATCTACGAGCAGTACTTC
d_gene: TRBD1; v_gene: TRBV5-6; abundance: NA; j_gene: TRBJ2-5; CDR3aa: CASSWAGTGPLETQYF; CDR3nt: TGTGCCAGCAGCTGGGCCGGGACAGGGCCTCTAGAGACCCAGTACTTC
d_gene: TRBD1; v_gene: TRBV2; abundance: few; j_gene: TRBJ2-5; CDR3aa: CASSEGGQVGETQYF; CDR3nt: TGTGCCAGCAGTGAAGGAGGACAGGTGGGGGAGACCCAGTACTTC